This T cell receptor (beta chain) appears in the sequencing data of a study of OX40 agonist ivuxolimab in advanced cancers. In the study overall: The patients' treatment was ivuxolimab, an agonistic anti-OX40 (CD134) antibody. The dose-escalation cohort was over 65% male, with a mean age of around 54 years, ranging about 23 to 90. Ivuxolimab was delivered to patients intravenously every 2 weeks at doses spanning 0.01 to 10 mg/kg.

Method: immunoSEQ multiplex PCR; TCRdb's copy keeps in-frame clones and lacks some. The sample shows 55,000 to 70,000 clones, approximately 90% of them seen only once. This clone has a single count. The CDR3 spans 15 residues. The chain joins TRBV12-2 to TRBJ1-5. TRBV12-2 is a listed pseudogene. The source was CD4+ or CD8+ T cells sorted from blood, collected in a trial of the OX40 agonist ivuxolimab. This receptor was obtained from an adult with an advanced solid tumor such as melanoma, head and neck, liver or kidney cancer. Here the CDR3 reads CASRLARGSNQPQHF. The CDR3 coding sequence is TGTGCAAGTCGCTTAGCGCGGGGATCCAATCAGCCCCAGCATTTT.